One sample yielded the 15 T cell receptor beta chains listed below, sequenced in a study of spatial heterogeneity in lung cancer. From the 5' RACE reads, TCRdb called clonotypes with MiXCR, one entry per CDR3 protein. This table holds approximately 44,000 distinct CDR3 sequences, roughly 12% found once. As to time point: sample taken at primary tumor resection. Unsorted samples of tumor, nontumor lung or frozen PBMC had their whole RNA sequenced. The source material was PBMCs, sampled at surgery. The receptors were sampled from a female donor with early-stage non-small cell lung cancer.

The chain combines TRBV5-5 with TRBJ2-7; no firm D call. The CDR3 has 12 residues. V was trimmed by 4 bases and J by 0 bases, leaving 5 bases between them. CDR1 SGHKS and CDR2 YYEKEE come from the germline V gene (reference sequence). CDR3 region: CASSLSSYEQYF. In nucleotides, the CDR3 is TGTGCCAGCAGCCTGTCCTCCTACGAGCAGTACTTC.

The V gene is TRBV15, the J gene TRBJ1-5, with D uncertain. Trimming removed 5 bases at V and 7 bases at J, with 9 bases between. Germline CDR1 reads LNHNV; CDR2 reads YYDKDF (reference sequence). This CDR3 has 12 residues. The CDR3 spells CATSSPNQPQHF. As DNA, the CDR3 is TGTGCCACCAGCTCTCCTAACCAGCCCCAGCATTTT.

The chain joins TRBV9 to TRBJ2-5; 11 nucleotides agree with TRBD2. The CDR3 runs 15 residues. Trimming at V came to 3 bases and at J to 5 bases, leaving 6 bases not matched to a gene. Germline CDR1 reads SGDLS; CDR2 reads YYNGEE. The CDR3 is CASSGKTSGDETQYF. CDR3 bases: TGTGCCAGCAGCGGAAAGACTAGCGGGGACGAGACCCAGTACTTC.

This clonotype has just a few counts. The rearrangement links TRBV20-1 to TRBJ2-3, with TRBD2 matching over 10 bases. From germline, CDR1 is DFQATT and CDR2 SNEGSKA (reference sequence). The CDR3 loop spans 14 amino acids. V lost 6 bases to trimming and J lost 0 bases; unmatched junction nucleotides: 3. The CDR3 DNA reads TGCAGTGCACAGCGGGGGGGCAGCACAGATACGCAGTATTTT. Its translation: CSAQRGGSTDTQYF.

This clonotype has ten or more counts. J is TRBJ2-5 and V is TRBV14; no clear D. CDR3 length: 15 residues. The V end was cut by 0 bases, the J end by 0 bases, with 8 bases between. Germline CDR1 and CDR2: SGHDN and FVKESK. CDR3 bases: TGTGCCAGCAGCCAAGATTTAGGACACCAAGAGACCCAGTACTTC. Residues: CASSQDLGHQETQYF.

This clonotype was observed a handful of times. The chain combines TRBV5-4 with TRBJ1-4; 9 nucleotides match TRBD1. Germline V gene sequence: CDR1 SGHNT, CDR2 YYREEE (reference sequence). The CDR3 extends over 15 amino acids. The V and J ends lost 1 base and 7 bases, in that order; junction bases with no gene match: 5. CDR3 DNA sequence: TGTGCCAGCAGCTTGAGGACAGGGGAGATTGAAAAACTGTTTTTT. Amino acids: CASSLRTGEIEKLFF.

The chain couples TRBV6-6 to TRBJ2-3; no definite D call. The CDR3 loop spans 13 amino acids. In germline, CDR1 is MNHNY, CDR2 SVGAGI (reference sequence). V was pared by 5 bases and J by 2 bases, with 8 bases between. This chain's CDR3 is CASSPGFTDTQYF. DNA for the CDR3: TGTGCCAGCAGTCCTGGGTTCACAGATACGCAGTATTTT.

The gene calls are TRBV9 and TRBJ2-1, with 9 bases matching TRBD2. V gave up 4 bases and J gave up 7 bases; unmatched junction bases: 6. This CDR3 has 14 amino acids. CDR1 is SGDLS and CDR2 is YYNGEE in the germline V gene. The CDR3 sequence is CASSQRGEGNEQFF. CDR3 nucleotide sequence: TGTGCCAGCAGCCAGCGGGGGGAAGGGAATGAGCAGTTCTTC.

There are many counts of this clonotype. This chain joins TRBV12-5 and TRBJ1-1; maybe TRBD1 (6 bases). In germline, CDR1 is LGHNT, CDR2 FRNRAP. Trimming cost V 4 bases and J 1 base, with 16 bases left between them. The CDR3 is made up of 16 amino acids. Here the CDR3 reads CASGSRGGAKNTEAFF. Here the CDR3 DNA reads TGTGCTAGTGGTTCTAGGGGGGGGGCGAAGAACACTGAAGCTTTCTTT.

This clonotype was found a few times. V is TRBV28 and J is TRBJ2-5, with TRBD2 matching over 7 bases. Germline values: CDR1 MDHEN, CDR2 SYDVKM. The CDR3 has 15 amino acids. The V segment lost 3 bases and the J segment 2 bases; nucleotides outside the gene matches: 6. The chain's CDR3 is CASSFSSGGQETQYF. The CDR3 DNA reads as TGTGCCAGCAGTTTCTCGTCGGGGGGACAAGAGACCCAGTACTTC. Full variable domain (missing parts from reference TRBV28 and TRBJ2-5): DVKVTQSSRYLVKRTGEKVFLECVQDMDHENMFWYRQDPGLGLRLIYFSYDVKMKEKGDIPEGYSVSREKKERFSLILESASTNQTSMYLCASSFSSGGQETQYFGPGTRLLVL.

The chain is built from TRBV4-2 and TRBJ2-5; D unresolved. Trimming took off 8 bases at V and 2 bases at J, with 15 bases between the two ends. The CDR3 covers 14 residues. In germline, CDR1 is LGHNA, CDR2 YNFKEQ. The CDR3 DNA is TGTGCCAGCCTTCCGTATGGAACGCAAGAGACCCAGTACTTC. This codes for CASLPYGTQETQYF.

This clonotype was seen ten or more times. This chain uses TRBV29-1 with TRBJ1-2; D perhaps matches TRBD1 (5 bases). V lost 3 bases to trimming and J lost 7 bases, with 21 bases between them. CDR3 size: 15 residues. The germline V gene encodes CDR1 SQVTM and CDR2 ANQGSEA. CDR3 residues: CSVESAGRVSGGYTF. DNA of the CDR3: TGCAGCGTTGAGTCGGCAGGGAGGGTTTCGGGTGGCTACACCTTC. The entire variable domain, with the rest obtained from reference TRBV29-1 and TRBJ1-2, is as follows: SAVISQKPSRDICQRGTSLTIQCQVDSQVTMMFWYRQQPGQSLTLIATANQGSEATYESGFVIDKFPISRPNLTFSTLTVSNMSPEDSSIYLCSVESAGRVSGGYTFGSGTRLTVV.

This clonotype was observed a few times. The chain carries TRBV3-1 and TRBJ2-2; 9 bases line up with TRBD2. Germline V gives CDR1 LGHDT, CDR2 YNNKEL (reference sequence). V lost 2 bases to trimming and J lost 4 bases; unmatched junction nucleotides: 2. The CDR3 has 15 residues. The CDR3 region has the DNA TGTGCCAGCAGCCAAAAAGCGGGAGGCACCGGGGAGCTGTTTTTT. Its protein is CASSQKAGGTGELFF. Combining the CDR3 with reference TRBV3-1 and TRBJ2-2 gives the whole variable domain DTAVSQTPKYLVTQMGNDKSIKCEQNLGHDTMYWYKQDSKKFLKIMFSYNNKELIINETVPNRFSPKSPDKAHLNLHINSLELGDSAVYFCASSQKAGGTGELFFGEGSRLTVL.

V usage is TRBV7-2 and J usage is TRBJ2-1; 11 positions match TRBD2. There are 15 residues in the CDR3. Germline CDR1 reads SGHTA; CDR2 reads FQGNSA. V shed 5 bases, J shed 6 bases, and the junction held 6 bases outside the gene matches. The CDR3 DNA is TGTGCCAGCAGCCTTAGCGGGGGGGCCCCCAATGAGCAGTTCTTC. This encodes CASSLSGGAPNEQFF.

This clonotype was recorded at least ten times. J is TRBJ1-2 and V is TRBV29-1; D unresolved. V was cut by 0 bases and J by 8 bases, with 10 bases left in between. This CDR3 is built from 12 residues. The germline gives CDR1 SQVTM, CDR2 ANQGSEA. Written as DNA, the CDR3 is TGCAGCGTTGAAGATCTTAGAAGGGGCTACACCTTC. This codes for CSVEDLRRGYTF.